This T cell receptor (beta chain) was documented in a study of shared clonotypes between healthy human individuals. Study-wide context: Serving as donors were a couple of women and a few men, whose ages spanned 18 to 49. Overall study findings and caveats: Some naive CD4 clonotypes, roughly 5%, turned up in common across four donors. A limitation of the genetic and exposure-history diversity represented arose from few donors.

The CDR3 length is 14 residues. Per germline, CDR1 MNHNS and CDR2 SASEGT. V lost 3 bases and J lost 1, with 10 bases in between. Comments on this clone: Its antigen is not known.

Only CD45RO-negative cells positively selected for CCR7 counted as naive CD8 cells, so terminally differentiated effector memory CD45RA+ cells were excluded. Running of the assay took place at deep level. Some clones are missing from TCRdb's copy, which holds only in-frame ones; the method was immunoSEQ multiplex PCR. The repertoire holds about 700,000 clones, with around 90% as singletons. The sequence derives from a man aged 30-40 years in good health. Material for sequencing was naive CD8+ T cells sorted from blood. The rearrangement joins TRBV6-1 to TRBJ2-7; TRBD1 is a possible D gene (5 bases). The CDR3 sequence is CASSDSPGSYEQYF. CDR3 nucleotide sequence: TGTGCCAGCAGTGACTCACCAGGGTCCTACGAGCAGTACTTC.